The clone carrying this TCR beta chain came up a few times. Its cognate antigen is unknown. The CDR3 runs to 16 residues. CDR1 and CDR2 from the germline V gene are MRHNA and SNTAGT. V gave up 5 bases and J gave up 2 bases; unmatched junction bases: 10. These data are taken from a study of shared clonotypes between healthy human individuals. Study context: Researchers drew samples from a couple of women and a few men aged 18 to 49. CD4 naive cells filled three plates per donor, CD4 memory three, CD8 naive two and CD8 memory one.

Whole-study findings and limits: The study found 4.5% to 5% of naive CD4 clonotypes shared across a few donors. Some clonotypes were shared by all four sorted-subset donors, while others were not shared. The non-shared ones had lower generation probabilities than the shared ones.

Clones were sequenced by immunoSEQ multiplex PCR, and TCRdb holds only the in-frame ones, with some missing. The sample holds about 730,000 clones, around 70% seen once. The rearrangement joins TRBV6-4 to TRBJ2-3; 7 bases agree with TRBD1. Material for sequencing was memory CD4+ T cells sorted from blood. As to subset: CD45RA-negative fraction. The sequence came from a woman between 25 and 40 years old in good health. In nucleotides, the CDR3 is TGTGCCAGCAGTAGATCCGGGACAGCGTCCACAGATACGCAGTATTTT. This encodes CASSRSGTASTDTQYF.